This T cell receptor beta chain was captured by sequencing in a study of cytotoxic CD8 clonotypes in ibrutinib-treated CLL. Genomic DNA in an amount of approximately 1.9 micrograms was extracted from cryopreserved PBMCs and used for the preparation of TCR beta libraries. This clone has more than one count but fewer than ten. The table came from immunoSEQ multiplex PCR; TCRdb's copy has only in-frame clones and leaves some out. The sample shows 130,000 to 150,000 clones, roughly 83% of them seen only once. V dropped 3 bases and J dropped 7 bases, with 10 bases sitting between them. The CDR3 runs 13 residues. In germline, CDR1 is KGHSH, CDR2 LQKENI.

This TCR came from a human donor with chronic lymphocytic leukemia. This chain joins TRBV18 and TRBJ2-1, with D possibly TRBD2 on 6 matching bases. The sequenced sample was PBMCs, obtained after 12 months of ibrutinib treatment. CDR3 sequence reads: CASSPSGVNEQFF. In DNA form, the CDR3 reads TGTGCCAGCTCACCCTCGGGGGTTAATGAGCAGTTCTTC.